The T cell receptor beta chain described here comes from a study of vaccination and CD4 T cells after COVID-19. Study-wide background: Following dose two, a median around 65 days (range 14 to 241) passed before post-vaccine samples were taken. The authors exposed cells to overlapping spike peptides derived from SARS-CoV-2, HCoV-NL63, HCoV-OC43 and HCoV-229E.

Treatment of the sample: approximately 9-day PBMC culture with coronavirus spike peptide pools or control peptides (ViraFEST assay). T cells were expanded with peptide pools, and expanded clonotypes were identified by TCR sequencing. Once cultured roughly 10 days, CD4+ T cells underwent isolation by negative selection. Germline CDR1 and CDR2: SGHVS and FQNEAQ. The CDR3 runs to 17 residues. V was cut by 5 bases and J by 1 base, with 15 bases left in between. Concerning this clonotype: Its specificity is unknown.

Sequencing of DNA taken from cultured CD4+ T cells relied on the Oncomine TCR Beta short-read assay. TCRdb analysed the PCR reads with MiXCR anew, one entry per CDR3 protein. The sample has 20,000 to 25,000 distinct CDR3 sequences, 60% seen once. Source: CD4+ T cells from blood, cultured in vitro, taken after SARS-CoV-2 vaccination. The chain links TRBV7-8 to TRBJ1-6; D might be TRBD1 (6 bases). The receptor was isolated from a human donor who received a COVID-19 vaccine. DNA for the CDR3: TGTGCCAGCAGCGCTCCAGGGGCGCGGTCCTATAATTCACCCCTCCACTTT. Translating gives CASSAPGARSYNSPLHF.